These 18 T cell receptor beta chains came from one sample sequenced in a study of regulatory T cells in long-lasting Graves disease. This sample's time point: newly diagnosed GD, antithyroid drugs for less than 3 months. Extracted RNA from PBMCs served as the source of the TCR library. Relying on iRepertoire HTBI primers and Arm-PCR of CDR3 regions, the team built TCR beta libraries. A single record per CDR3 protein comes from TCRdb applying MiXCR to the multiplex PCR reads. This sample has 530,000 or so distinct CDR3 sequences, with roughly 12% found just once. This sample also belongs to another study, concerning T cells in Graves' hyperthyroidism and ophthalmopathy.

The specimen was peripheral blood mononuclear cells (PBMCs), collected at new diagnosis, from a patient treated with antithyroid drugs. The receptors here all came from a man aged 25-40 years with Graves disease.

This clonotype was detected many times. The chain joins TRBV20-1 to TRBJ1-6; unclear D gene. Germline V gene lookup returns CDR1 DFQATT and CDR2 SNEGSKA (reference sequence). CDR3 length: 15 residues. V dropped 3 bases and J dropped 5 bases, with 14 bases sitting between them. The CDR3 sequence: CSARVRSVHNSPLHF. Written as DNA, the CDR3 is TGCAGTGCTAGGGTCCGGAGCGTTCATAATTCACCCCTCCACTTT.

This clonotype was counted at least ten times. This chain joins TRBV6-9 and TRBJ2-5; 9 nucleotides agree with TRBD2. The CDR3 runs 17 residues. The germline V gene encodes CDR1 MNHGY and CDR2 SVAAGI. V lost 3 bases and J lost 9; bases outside the gene matches: 17. The CDR3 here is CASSYQLAGAPGAAQYF. The CDR3 DNA follows: TGTGCCAGCAGTTACCAGTTAGCGGGAGCCCCCGGGGCGGCCCAGTACTTC.

This chain joins TRBV2 and TRBJ1-2; D is perhaps TRBD1 (5 bases). V gave up 2 bases and J gave up 4 bases, with 8 bases separating them. The V gene's germline CDR1 is SNHLY and CDR2 FYNNEI. The CDR3 is 13 residues long. CDR3 residues: CASSESRAYGYTF. Written as DNA, the CDR3 is TGTGCCAGCAGTGAAAGCAGGGCCTATGGCTACACCTTC.

There are many counts of this clonotype. The chain employs TRBV19 and TRBJ1-1, with D possibly being TRBD1 (6 bases). CDR1 is LNHDA, CDR2 SQIVND, per germline (reference sequence). The CDR3 covers 14 residues. The V and J ends lost 7 bases and 6 bases respectively, with 18 bases between them. The CDR3 protein is CASNPTGRIAEAFF. CDR3 nucleotide sequence: TGTGCCAGTAACCCCACAGGGAGGATCGCTGAAGCTTTCTTT.

This clonotype was picked up a small number of times. The chain carries TRBV27 and TRBJ2-1; TRBD2 matches 16 bases. Per germline, CDR1 MNHEY and CDR2 SMNVEV (reference sequence). The CDR3 is 15 amino acids. The V gene end was trimmed by 0 bases and the J gene end by 15 bases; junction bases not matched to a gene: 5. This chain's CDR3 is CASSLSSGTSGRVFF. DNA for the CDR3: TGTGCCAGCAGTTTATCTTCCGGGACTAGCGGGAGGGTGTTCTTC.

A few counts support this clonotype. This chain uses TRBV29-1 with TRBJ1-5; D unresolved. The CDR3 has 13 residues. Germline V gene data show CDR1 as SQVTM and CDR2 as ANQGSEA. The V and J ends lost 4 bases and 2 bases respectively, with 9 bases between them. CDR3 sequence reads: CSVGPGGNQPQHF. In DNA, the CDR3 is TGCAGCGTTGGTCCCGGAGGCAATCAGCCCCAGCATTTT.

This clonotype was observed many times. The V call is TRBV29-1, the J call TRBJ2-1; the match to TRBD2 covers 9 bases. V was clipped by 0 bases and J by 6 bases; unmatched bases: 3. Germline loops: CDR1 SQVTM, CDR2 ANQGSEA. The CDR3 contains 14 residues. The CDR3 reads CSVEEGREGNEQFF. CDR3 in DNA: TGCAGCGTTGAAGAGGGGCGGGAGGGCAATGAGCAGTTCTTC.

This clonotype was recorded many times. V gene TRBV2 combines with J gene TRBJ2-6, with unresolved D. Trimming shortened V by 7 bases and J by 0 bases, and 10 bases separated the two germline ends. The CDR3 length is 15 residues. Germline CDR1 reads SNHLY; CDR2 reads FYNNEI. In nucleotides, the CDR3 is TGTGCCAGCAATCCTCGGGTCTCTGGGGCCAACGTCCTGACTTTC. It encodes CASNPRVSGANVLTF.

This clonotype has ten or more counts. V usage is TRBV20-1 and J usage is TRBJ2-7; 7 positions match TRBD2. V was clipped by 4 bases and J by 2 bases; unmatched bases: 8. Germline CDR1 is DFQATT and CDR2 is SNEGSKA (reference sequence). The CDR3 length is 14 residues. The DNA of the CDR3 is TGCAGTGCTATTATAGCGGGCCGCCCCTACGAGCAGTACTTC. Protein product: CSAIIAGRPYEQYF.

J is TRBJ2-5 and V is TRBV10-3; 9 positions match TRBD1. J gave up 9 bases and V 6 bases, and 14 bases lay outside the gene matches. Germline CDR1 is ENHRY and CDR2 is SYGVKD. The CDR3 is made up of 15 amino acids. The CDR3 spells CAIRRDRVQGGAQYF. The CDR3 bases are TGTGCCATCAGGCGGGACAGGGTTCAGGGAGGGGCCCAGTACTTC.

V is TRBV7-9 and J is TRBJ1-1; D not resolved. Germline V gene data show CDR1 as SEHNR and CDR2 as FQNEAQ (reference sequence). V shed 6 bases and J shed 6 bases, with 8 bases lying between them. This CDR3 has 11 residues. The chain's CDR3 is CASRVIAEAFF. CDR3 bases: TGTGCCAGCAGGGTAATAGCTGAAGCTTTCTTT.

This clonotype came up many times. The V and J genes are TRBV30 and TRBJ1-2; 7 bases line up with TRBD1. Germline CDR1 is GTSNPN and CDR2 is SVGIG (reference sequence). V trimming: 0 bases; J trimming: 5 bases; junction bases outside the gene matches: 9. The CDR3 is 15 amino acids. The CDR3 bases are TGTGCCTGGAGTGTCAGGGGGTCGGGGAGATATGGCTACACCTTC. Protein sequence: CAWSVRGSGRYGYTF.

The chain couples TRBV15 to TRBJ1-4; the D is unclear. The CDR3 extends over 13 amino acids. Germline values: CDR1 LNHNV, CDR2 YYDKDF (reference sequence). The germline V and J ends were trimmed by 1 base and 8 bases, with 8 bases remaining between them. CDR3 sequence: CATSRAGEEKLFF. Here the CDR3 DNA reads TGTGCCACCAGCAGAGCGGGTGAGGAAAAACTGTTTTTT.

The chain couples TRBV18 to TRBJ2-1; 9 bases match TRBD1. The junction had 8 bases not matched to a gene; V was cut back by 3 bases and J by 5 bases. The CDR3 loop spans 16 amino acids. Germline CDR1 reads KGHSH; CDR2 reads LQKENI. Here the CDR3 DNA reads TGTGCCAGCTCACCTGACAGGGGGGGATGGAACAATGAGCAGTTCTTC. This translates into CASSPDRGGWNNEQFF. The whole variable domain, filled in from reference TRBV18 and TRBJ2-1, reads NAGVMQNPRHLVRRRGQEARLRCSPMKGHSHVYWYRQLPEEGLKFMVYLQKENIIDESGMPKERFSAEFPKEGPSILRIQQVVRGDSAAYFCASSPDRGGWNNEQFFGPGTRLTVL.

This clonotype has a count of ten or more. The chain is built from TRBV28 and TRBJ2-1, with TRBD2 matching 9 bases. CDR3 length: 12 residues. V gave up 6 bases and J gave up 11 bases; unmatched junction bases: 5. Germline V gene lookup returns CDR1 MDHEN and CDR2 SYDVKM. The CDR3 loop reads CASSRTSGQQFF. CDR3 coding DNA: TGTGCCAGCAGCCGCACTAGCGGGCAGCAGTTCTTC.

A few counts support this clonotype. A much larger clone lies one base from this, so it may be a read error. J is TRBJ1-5 and V is TRBV12-3 or TRBV12-4; D not certain. The CDR3 is 13 residues long. V was clipped by 5 bases and J by 7 bases, with 12 bases between them. Written as DNA, the CDR3 is TGTGCCAGCAGTGGGAGGGCCGAACAGCCCCAGCATTTT. The encoded protein is CASSGRAEQPQHF.

This clonotype was recorded at least ten times. J is TRBJ2-1 and V is TRBV5-1; D is perhaps TRBD2 (6 bases). Trimming shortened V by 0 bases and J by 0 bases, and 10 bases separated the two germline ends. There are 16 residues in the CDR3. The germline V gene has CDR1 SGHRS and CDR2 YFSETQ. The CDR3 sequence: CASSLEVGGSYNEQFF. DNA for the CDR3: TGCGCCAGCAGCTTGGAAGTCGGGGGCTCCTACAATGAGCAGTTCTTC.

This clonotype was recorded a few times. This sequence joins TRBV7-8 and TRBJ2-2; 8 nucleotides line up with TRBD2. This CDR3 is built from 16 residues. The J segment lost 4 bases and the V segment lost 5 bases, leaving 9 bases of the junction unmatched. CDR1 SGHVS and CDR2 FQNEAQ come from the germline V gene. CDR3 in amino acids: CASSPRVAGFTGELFF. Written as DNA, the CDR3 is TGTGCCAGCAGCCCCCGGGTAGCGGGGTTCACCGGGGAGCTGTTTTTT. Using reference TRBV7-8 and TRBJ2-2 for the parts outside the CDR3, the full variable domain is GAGVSQSPRYKVAKRGQDVALRCDPISGHVSLFWYQQALGQGPEFLTYFQNEAQLDKSGLPSDRFFAERPEGSVSTLKIQRTQQEDSAVYLCASSPRVAGFTGELFFGEGSRLTVL.